A single sample gave rise to the 3 T cell receptor beta chains below, sequenced in a study of blood T cell repertoires in COVID-19. Only in-frame clones appear in the TCRdb table, and some are missing; sequencing was by immunoSEQ multiplex PCR. The sample lists over 200,000 clones, about nine tenths occurring once. The specimen was PBMCs or T cells enriched from blood (not recorded which). These receptor sequences come from a man between 18 and 29 years old who had recovered from COVID-19.

V usage is TRBV30 and J usage is TRBJ2-1, with no clear D. The length of the CDR3 is 12 residues. CDR1 and CDR2 from the germline V gene are GTSNPN and SVGIG (reference sequence). Trimming shortened V by 1 base and J by 9 bases, and 10 bases separated the two germline ends. The CDR3 loop reads CAWSAPPGEQFF. DNA of the CDR3: TGTGCCTGGAGTGCCCCGCCGGGTGAGCAGTTCTTC.

The V call is TRBV7-9, the J call TRBJ2-1; D unclear. Looked up from germline, CDR1 is SEHNR and CDR2 is FQNEAQ (reference sequence). The CDR3 totals 12 residues. The V and J ends lost 5 bases and 6 bases respectively, with 8 bases between them. Here the CDR3 DNA reads TGTGCCAGCAGCCCGACAAGCAATGAGCAGTTCTTC. This gives the protein CASSPTSNEQFF.

The J gene is TRBJ1-1, the V gene TRBV11-2; no reliable D call. This CDR3 spans 15 amino acids. Germline V CDR1 and CDR2: SGHAT, FQNNGV. V lost 5 bases to trimming and J lost 4 bases, with 17 bases between them. As DNA, the CDR3 is TGTGCCAGCAGCAAAGCCCCCCTTCTTGGCACTGAAGCTTTCTTT. Protein: CASSKAPLLGTEAFF.